Shown below are 25 T cell receptor beta chains from a single sample sequenced in a study of cytomegalovirus exposure and HLA in healthy donors. PCR amplification relied on 60 Vbeta primers (plus 13 Jbeta primers). Data came from immunoSEQ multiplex PCR; TCRdb stores just in-frame clones and leaves some out. This table holds about 86,000 clones, 60% to 80% found once. The sample comprised PBMCs. The receptors were sampled from a man aged 55 to 69 in good health and CMV-seronegative.

The J gene is TRBJ1-1, the V gene TRBV29-1; D is unresolved. Germline-derived CDR1 and CDR2 are SQVTM and ANQGSEA. V shed 4 bases and J shed 4 bases, with 16 bases lying between them. CDR3 length: 14 amino acids. The DNA for the CDR3 is TGCAGCGTTGGTTTCGGCAGTGCGGGCACTGAAGCTTTCTTT. Amino acid sequence: CSVGFGSAGTEAFF.

This clone showed up just once. The chain links TRBV5-1 to TRBJ1-5, with D tentatively TRBD1 (5 bases). The CDR3 is 14 amino acids. The V end lost 0 bases, the J end lost 6 bases, and 10 bases lay between the germline ends. Germline V gene sequence: CDR1 SGHRS, CDR2 YFSETQ. The CDR3 nucleotides are TGCGCCAGCAGCTTGGGTGGGGCTAGTCAGCCCCAGCATTTT. Translated: CASSLGGASQPQHF.

As regards this clone: Other DNA sequences from this sample encode an identical CDR3 as well. V is TRBV15 and J is TRBJ1-3; D might be TRBD1 (6 bases). V shed 0 bases and J shed 2 bases, with 8 bases lying between them. Germline values: CDR1 LNHNV, CDR2 YYDKDF (reference sequence). This CDR3 is built from 15 residues. The CDR3 coding sequence is TGTGCCACCAGCAGAGACAGGGGTGCTGGAAACACCATATATTTT. This gives the protein CATSRDRGAGNTIYF.

This chain connects TRBV5-5 to TRBJ1-1; D remains ambiguous. Deletions cut 3 bases from V and 3 bases from J, with 9 bases between. Germline assignment: CDR1 SGHKS and CDR2 YYEKEE (reference sequence). The CDR3 spans 13 residues. This CDR3 is CASSWAGDTEAFF. As DNA, the CDR3 is TGTGCCAGCAGCTGGGCGGGCGACACTGAAGCTTTCTTT.

This chain joins TRBV19 and TRBJ1-5; weak D call: TRBD1 (5 bases). Germline V gene sequence: CDR1 LNHDA, CDR2 SQIVND (reference sequence). V lost 3 bases, J lost 7 bases, and 13 bases lay in between. The length of the CDR3 is 14 residues. The CDR3 DNA reads as TGTGCCAGTAGTATTACGGGGGGGGGACAGCCCCAGCATTTT. Translated, it gives CASSITGGGQPQHF.

J is TRBJ2-1 and V is TRBV4-3, with a tentative D call TRBD2 (7 bases). The CDR3 length is 16 residues. Per germline, CDR1 LGHNA and CDR2 YSLEER. Trimming stripped 0 bases from V and 4 bases from J, with 13 bases between. The CDR3 region is CASSQDWGGSYNEQFF. CDR3 in DNA: TGCGCCAGCAGCCAAGACTGGGGGGGCTCGTACAATGAGCAGTTCTTC.

This clone occurred once. The rearrangement uses TRBV7-2 and TRBJ1-6; 10 nucleotides agree with TRBD1. The J segment lost 10 bases and the V segment lost 5 bases, leaving 8 bases of the junction unmatched. The CDR3 extends over 15 amino acids. CDR1 is SGHTA and CDR2 is FQGNSA in the germline V gene. This CDR3 reads CASSLGQGEMSPLHF. CDR3 bases: TGTGCCAGCAGCCTAGGACAGGGGGAGATGTCACCCCTCCACTTT.

The chain couples TRBV7-8 to TRBJ2-3, with no clear D. Per the germline V gene, CDR1 is SGHVS and CDR2 is FQNEAQ. With 5 bases removed from V and 1 base from J, the gap between germline ends came to 4 bases. The CDR3 is 12 amino acids. The CDR3 here is CASSPGTDTQYF. The CDR3 region has the DNA TGTGCCAGCAGCCCTGGCACAGATACGCAGTATTTT.

The CDR3 bases are TGTGCCAGCAGGTACAGGGAATCTGGGGCCAACGTCCTGACTTTC. Translated: CASRYRESGANVLTF. The chain joins TRBV6-1 to TRBJ2-6; tentative D call: TRBD1 (6 bases). The V end was cut by 6 bases, the J end by 1 base, with 10 bases between. Per germline, CDR1 MNHNS and CDR2 SASEGT. The CDR3 has 15 residues.

The CDR3 loop reads CASARDSLNTEAFF. The CDR3 DNA sequence: TGTGCCAGCGCCCGAGACAGTTTGAACACTGAAGCTTTCTTT. The rearrangement joins TRBV6-5 to TRBJ1-1; a weak D match, TRBD1 (5 bases). The germline V gene has CDR1 MNHEY and CDR2 SVGAGI. The CDR3 has 14 amino acids. The V gene lost 8 bases and the J gene lost 0 bases, with 13 bases spanning the gap.

The genes are TRBV5-6 and TRBJ1-5; tentative D call: TRBD1 (5 bases). This CDR3 region has 13 residues. The V and J ends lost 4 bases and 7 bases respectively, with 12 bases between them. The germline V gene has CDR1 SGHDT and CDR2 YYEEEE. DNA for the CDR3: TGTGCCAGCAGCCTCCCGGGGGAGCAGCCCCAGCATTTT. Its protein is CASSLPGEQPQHF.

The table lists this clone with a few counts. The chain carries TRBV7-2 and TRBJ1-2; a weak D match, TRBD1 (6 bases). V was shortened by 7 bases and J by 4 bases, with 19 bases between the two germline ends. The CDR3 is 15 residues long. In germline, CDR1 is SGHTA, CDR2 FQGNSA. The CDR3: CASTTQGQYGYGYTF. The CDR3 nucleotides read TGTGCCAGCACCACCCAAGGACAGTATGGCTATGGCTACACCTTC. Based on the CDR3 plus reference TRBV7-2 and TRBJ1-2, the full variable domain is GAGVSQSPSNKVTEKGKDVELRCDPISGHTALYWYRQSLGQGLEFLIYFQGNSAPDKSGLPSDRFSAERTGGSVSTLTIQRTQQEDSAVYLCASTTQGQYGYGYTFGSGTRLTVV.

The chain is built from TRBV4-1 and TRBJ2-7; 8 positions agree with TRBD2. V was clipped by 1 base and J by 6 bases; unmatched bases: 14. The CDR3 is 17 residues long. Germline assignment: CDR1 MGHRA and CDR2 YSYEKL. CDR3 region: CASSQGGAGLAKSEQYF. DNA of the CDR3: TGCGCCAGCAGCCAAGGGGGGGCAGGACTAGCCAAAAGCGAGCAGTACTTC.

The V call is TRBV6-5, the J call TRBJ1-5, with unresolved D. Between the trimmed V and J ends, which lost 9 bases and 7 bases, there was a span of 7 bases. This CDR3 comprises 10 residues. Germline V gene sequence: CDR1 MNHEY, CDR2 SVGAGI. The CDR3 reads CARRKQPQHF. The CDR3 DNA sequence: TGTGCCAGGCGTAAACAGCCCCAGCATTTT.

This clone was found a few times. V gene TRBV9 combines with J gene TRBJ2-5, with D perhaps matching TRBD1 (6 bases). The V end lost 4 bases, the J end lost 2 bases, and 15 bases lay between the germline ends. CDR1 is SGDLS and CDR2 is YYNGEE in the germline V gene. The CDR3 covers 15 residues. The CDR3 DNA reads as TGTGCCAGCAGCCCCTCGGACAGAATGCAAGAGACCCAGTACTTC. It specifies CASSPSDRMQETQYF.

V usage is TRBV9 and J usage is TRBJ2-3; 7 nucleotides line up with TRBD1. Trimming removed 3 bases from V and 0 bases from J; junction bases left unmatched: 1. The germline gives CDR1 SGDLS, CDR2 YYNGEE. This CDR3 has 14 residues. The CDR3 sequence: CASSGTGSTDTQYF. The CDR3 DNA sequence: TGTGCCAGCAGCGGGACAGGTAGCACAGATACGCAGTATTTT.

The J gene is TRBJ2-1, the V gene TRBV5-4, with TRBD2 as a possible D gene (5 bases). With 4 bases removed from V and 0 bases from J, the gap between germline ends came to 11 bases. CDR1 and CDR2 from the germline V gene are SGHNT and YYREEE (reference sequence). The CDR3 totals 15 residues. CDR3 amino acids: CASSLDWSSYNEQFF. The DNA for the CDR3 is TGTGCCAGCAGCCTGGACTGGTCCTCCTACAATGAGCAGTTCTTC.

This chain joins TRBV4-2 and TRBJ2-3; D is undetermined. The CDR3 length is 14 residues. Germline lookup yields CDR1 LGHNA and CDR2 YNFKEQ. V lost 0 bases, J lost 4 bases, and 8 bases lay in between. The CDR3 sequence is CASSQESQADTQYF. The CDR3 DNA follows: TGTGCCAGCAGCCAAGAGAGTCAGGCAGATACGCAGTATTTT.

Worth noting for this clone: This sample includes further DNA sequences coding for the same CDR3. V gene TRBV2 combines with J gene TRBJ1-3; D is unresolved. The V end lost 2 bases, the J end lost 13 bases, and 12 bases lay between the germline ends. Germline V gives CDR1 SNHLY, CDR2 FYNNEI. The CDR3 has 12 amino acids. In DNA form, the CDR3 reads TGTGCCAGCAGTGAAAGGGAGGGCACTATATATTTT. This codes for CASSEREGTIYF.

This chain uses TRBV5-1 with TRBJ1-1; TRBD1 matches at 8 bases. V shed 0 bases and J 1 base; nucleotides not matched to a gene: 8. The germline CDR1 and CDR2 sequences are SGHRS and YFSETQ. CDR3 length: 17 amino acids. The CDR3 sequence is CASSLGSSGTGNTEAFF. CDR3 sequence (DNA): TGCGCCAGCAGCTTGGGGTCTTCTGGGACAGGGAACACTGAAGCTTTCTTT.

The V gene is TRBV2, the J gene TRBJ2-5; 7 bases match TRBD2. The end of the DNA aligns better with TRBJ2-7, so the J call may be wrong. This CDR3 is built from 14 residues. The germline V gene has CDR1 SNHLY and CDR2 FYNNEI. Here the CDR3 reads CASSPGGYSYEQYF. Written as DNA, the CDR3 is TGTGCCTCTTCCCCGGGGGGATACTCCTACGAGCAGTACTTC.

This chain joins TRBV30 and TRBJ1-1; unclear D gene. Germline loops: CDR1 GTSNPN, CDR2 SVGIG (reference sequence). The CDR3 is 14 amino acids. V was clipped by 3 bases and J by 0 bases, with 11 bases between them. DNA for the CDR3: TGTGCCTGGAGATCTACCAATATGAACACTGAAGCTTTCTTT. This encodes CAWRSTNMNTEAFF. Drawing the rest from reference TRBV30 and TRBJ1-1, the complete variable domain is SQTIHQWPATLVQPVGSPLSLECTVEGTSNPNLYWYRQAAGRGLQLLFYSVGIGQISSEVPQNLSASRPQDRQFILSSKKLLLSDSGFYLCAWRSTNMNTEAFFGQGTRLTVV.

The rearrangement joins TRBV11-2 to TRBJ2-3; TRBD2 might be the D (6 bases). In germline, CDR1 is SGHAT, CDR2 FQNNGV. The CDR3 extends over 15 amino acids. Trimming left V 4 bases short and J 2 bases short, with 13 bases between. CDR3 nucleotide sequence: TGTGCCAGCAGCTCCGGAGGGCCGGTCACAGATACGCAGTATTTT. The encoded protein is CASSSGGPVTDTQYF.

This clone was found a few times. The chain is built from TRBV5-4 and TRBJ1-4, with 9 bases fitting TRBD1. Germline V gene sequence: CDR1 SGHNT, CDR2 YYREEE (reference sequence). The trim removed 4 bases at V and 5 bases at J, leaving 6 bases unmatched. This CDR3 has 15 residues. DNA for the CDR3: TGTGCCAGCAGCCCGGGACAGGGTGAGAATGAAAAACTGTTTTTT. Its translation: CASSPGQGENEKLFF.

The chain links TRBV5-1 to TRBJ2-7; D not certain. The CDR3 has 14 amino acids. Germline CDR1 SGHRS, CDR2 YFSETQ. V was pared by 0 bases and J by 1 base, with 8 bases between. This chain's CDR3 is CASSLVSLSYEQYF. The CDR3 nucleotides read TGCGCCAGCAGCTTGGTTAGCCTTTCCTACGAGCAGTACTTC.